Below are 5 T cell receptor beta chains sequenced from a single sample in a study of blood T cell repertoires in COVID-19. Here immunoSEQ multiplex PCR was the method, and the copy in TCRdb shows in-frame clones only, minus some. The sample yields around 40,000 clones, 80% to 90% seen once. Sequences were obtained from peripheral blood. These receptors were taken from a human donor in a cohort sampled during active COVID-19.

The V and J genes are TRBV19 and TRBJ2-7; 14 bases match TRBD2. V gave up 4 bases and J gave up 5 bases; unmatched junction bases: 13. Germline CDR1 LNHDA, CDR2 SQIVND (reference sequence). There are 18 residues in the CDR3. CDR3 loop: CASSSARGTSGSSHEQYF. CDR3 DNA sequence: TGTGCCAGTAGTAGTGCCCGGGGGACTAGCGGGAGTTCTCACGAGCAGTACTTC.

The chain employs TRBV5-1 and TRBJ1-6, with TRBD1 as a possible D gene (6 bases). The length of the CDR3 is 16 residues. Per the germline V gene, CDR1 is SGHRS and CDR2 is YFSETQ. The V gene lost 4 bases and the J gene lost 3 bases, with 14 bases spanning the gap. The CDR3 region has the DNA TGCGCCAGCAGCCCGTGGACAGAAGGCTATAATTCACCCCTCCACTTT. The encoded protein is CASSPWTEGYNSPLHF.

V gene TRBV18 combines with J gene TRBJ2-7, with D possibly TRBD2 on 5 matching bases. Trimming pared 6 bases from V and 7 bases from J, leaving 16 bases between. Germline V gene data show CDR1 as KGHSH and CDR2 as LQKENI. This CDR3 region has 13 residues. The CDR3 sequence is CASSNSETGEQYF. The CDR3 DNA sequence: TGTGCCAGCTCTAATTCCGAGACGGGGGAGCAGTACTTC. The variable domain in full, with the rest retrieved from reference TRBV18 and TRBJ2-7, is NAGVMQNPRHLVRRRGQEARLRCSPMKGHSHVYWYRQLPEEGLKFMVYLQKENIIDESGMPKERFSAEFPKEGPSILRIQQVVRGDSAAYFCASSNSETGEQYFGPGTRLTVT.

J is TRBJ2-7 and V is TRBV10-3, with D unclear. The ends were cut back, 0 bases at V and 9 bases at J, with 15 bases in the middle. In germline, CDR1 is ENHRY, CDR2 SYGVKD. The CDR3 has 14 residues. CDR3 loop: CAISESHASGLQYF. The DNA of the CDR3 is TGTGCCATCAGTGAGTCACACGCCTCAGGTTTGCAGTACTTC.

This rearrangement joins TRBV5-6 to TRBJ2-7; D remains unclear. The CDR3 has 13 amino acids. V was shortened by 0 bases and J by 2 bases, with 6 bases between the two germline ends. Per the germline V gene, CDR1 is SGHDT and CDR2 is YYEEEE. In DNA form, the CDR3 reads TGTGCCAGCAGCTTGGACAGAGCCTACGAGCAGTACTTC. Translated: CASSLDRAYEQYF.